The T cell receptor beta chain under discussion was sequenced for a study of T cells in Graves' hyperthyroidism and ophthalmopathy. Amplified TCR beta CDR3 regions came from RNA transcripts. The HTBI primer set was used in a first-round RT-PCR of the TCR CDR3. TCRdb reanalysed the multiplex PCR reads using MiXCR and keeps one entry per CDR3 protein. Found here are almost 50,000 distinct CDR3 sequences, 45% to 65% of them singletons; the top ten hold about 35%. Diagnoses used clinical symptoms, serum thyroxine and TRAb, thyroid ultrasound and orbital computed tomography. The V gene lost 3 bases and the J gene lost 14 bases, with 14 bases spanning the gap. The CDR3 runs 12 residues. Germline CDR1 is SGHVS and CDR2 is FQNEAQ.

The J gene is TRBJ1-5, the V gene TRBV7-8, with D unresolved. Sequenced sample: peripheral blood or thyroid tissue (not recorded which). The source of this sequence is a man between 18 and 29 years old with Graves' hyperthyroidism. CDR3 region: CASSFGQSHEHF. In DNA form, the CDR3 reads TGTGCCAGCAGCTTCGGGCAATCCCACGAGCATTTT.